This T cell receptor beta chain was recovered during a study of T-cell memory formation after mild COVID-19. Across the whole study: Most TCR clusters belonged to a single donor.

TCR alpha and TCR beta cDNA libraries with sample barcodes and UMIs came from 5'RACE using constant-segment primers. TCRdb fed the 5' RACE reads into MiXCR, producing one record per CDR3 protein. The data show about 260,000 distinct CDR3 sequences, over 15% seen once. This CDR3 is 14 amino acids long. With 4 bases clipped from V and 8 bases from J, the junction kept 4 bases outside the gene matches. The chain links TRBV12-3 or TRBV12-4 to TRBJ1-4, with TRBD1 matching over 10 bases. The clonotype was recovered from a man aged 18 to 35 who had mild COVID-19 (a few samples of this study predate the infection). Cell type and time point are not known. Material for sequencing was PBMCs or a T cell subset sorted from them (not recorded which). The chain's CDR3 is CASSSGTGDEKLFF. CDR3 bases: TGTGCCAGCAGTTCCGGGACAGGGGACGAAAAACTGTTTTTT.